Reported below is one T cell receptor beta chain. Its specific antigen is unknown. Base quality data are lacking; no much larger clone is found one base away. This sample is part of a study of cytomegalovirus exposure and HLA in healthy donors (dated by TCRdb to 2017 to 2019). Background on the whole study: An earlier analysis of some 500 of the donors reported more than 250 Gb of sequence data and approximately 110 million unique TCR beta sequences from around 200 million T cells. About 280 gigabases of sequencing data and around 85 million unique TCR sequences made up an early release that covered some 640 HLA-typed donors. Among the 398 genotyped donors, approximately 77% belonged to the genetic ancestry cluster associated with self-reported Caucasian donors. The study was designed to test whether signatures of past pathogen exposure could be identified by cataloging public T cell receptors. The T cell repertoires of some 700 subjects were profiled by immunosequencing and related to cytomegalovirus serostatus. Besides the first cohort of roughly 640 subjects, a separate validation cohort made up of roughly 120 different subjects was used. To predict cytomegalovirus infection status, the study brought together high-throughput TCR immunosequencing, statistical association of individual TCRs with disease status, and machine learning. A later analysis re-examined previously published TCR beta repertoires from roughly 650 donors and added high-resolution HLA genotyping to investigate patterns of TCR occurrence. The later analysis used no new phenotypic data to find candidate immune exposures, relying instead on TCR beta sequences and their occurrence across donors. An earlier analysis of approximately 500 of the donors applied high-throughput TCR beta sequencing to assess whether each TCR beta V gene segment acted as functional or pseudogenic. Donor age, sex, ethnicity and CMV serostatus were compiled alongside the repertoire data. A later genetic analysis used genome-wide SNP genotypes for about 55% of the 666 donors, treating that subset as a discovery cohort. All discovery cohort repertoires had been generated using a single sequencing platform. Both class I and class II loci were covered by HLA typing, at four-digit resolution. Typing coverage differed by locus: A, B, C, DRB1 and DQB1 were typed in about 620-640 donors, DQA1 in approximately 520, DPA1 in some 600, and DPB1 in just under 490. Because of strong linkage in the cohort, roughly five DR-DQ haplotypes were treated as single units for association and clustering. Among some 400 genotyped donors of the cohort, an average of around 250,000 unique TCR beta nucleotide sequences was sequenced per donor, of which about 18% were non-productive. What the authors observed across the whole study: A later genetic analysis reported fewer N-insertions in productive TCRs among donors in an Asian-associated ancestry cluster than the approximately 700-donor mean. An association between a missense DCLRE1C variant and V-gene and J-gene trimming of TCR beta chains was found in a later genetic analysis and replicated in an independent cohort. Correlated functional status among segregating V segments might be attributable to linkage disequilibrium, but an unknown experimental factor could not be ruled out. According to a later analysis, TCR association rates differed among HLA loci, with DRB1 alleles showing the most associated TCRs and HLA-C alleles showing the fewest. In a later analysis, HLA-associated TCR beta chains were found to be more clonally expanded and to have lower generation probabilities than equally common non-associated chains. HLA typing was unavailable for some donors at each locus, so association tests used only the typed subset. Some IMGT-functional V segments, including TRBV6-2 and TRBV6-3, could not be told apart with the 87-base-pair reads, so those segments were excluded. A group of highly shared sequence variants was considered likely to be a technical artifact of the sequencing pipeline. A later analysis found that most CMV-associated TCR beta chains appeared HLA-restricted, with HLA associations seemingly driven largely by CMV exposure. Several of the top co-occurrence clusters appeared to be linked to parvovirus B19, influenza, CMV and Epstein-Barr virus, according to a later analysis. Assigning TCR associations to individual alleles was difficult when HLA alleles, especially DR and DQ, strongly co-occurred. Three of the identified cytomegalovirus-associated TCR beta chains were confirmed in vitro to be specific for cytomegalovirus antigens. For the cohort, immune exposure information was limited to CMV serostatus. Sequencing depth was assumed to be roughly uniform across donors in the presence/absence analyses, though that assumption may not hold. In the study, about 150 TCR beta chains were listed as associated with cytomegalovirus. In an earlier analysis of approximately 600 of the donors, most TCR beta V segments were observed in productive rearrangements about 87% or about 30% of the time, broadly matching IMGT annotations. The authors suggested that the approach could potentially be generalized to other disease states and immunological phenotypes. Specific HLA alleles were associated with 16,951 TCR beta sequences at a false discovery rate of 0.05 in a later analysis. A further reported finding was that TCR beta sequences accurately predicted the HLA-A and HLA-B alleles for most subjects in the first cohort. While some public TCRs were present in many individuals, most TCR sequences turned up only very rarely across donors. About 17 rarely observed V segments, including chromosome 9 orphons, were excluded from the earlier analysis of almost 600 of the donors because counts were too low. In this cohort, only TCR beta chains were sequenced, and detectable features were limited by the absence of alpha or paired-chain data. In both the original and validation cohorts, the classifier was reported to diagnose cytomegalovirus status with high specificity and sensitivity.

Libraries were built with the immunoSEQ multiplex PCR assay. A mixture of 60 forward primers for TCR Vbeta segments and 13 reverse primers for TCR Jbeta segments was used in the multiplex PCR. A multiplex PCR assay on genomic DNA amplified the CDR3 region of rearranged TCR beta genes. Amplified TCR beta libraries were sequenced as 87-base-pair reads on the Illumina HiSeq System. The paper's processing steps were these. A later analysis counted 65 million to 90 million unique TCR beta chains across the 640 or so repertoires, and some 12 million of these chains were shared by at least two donors. Raw reads were error-corrected and collapsed into unique sequences by a nearest-neighbor algorithm in which closely related sequences were merged to remove PCR and sequencing errors. Alignment of CDR3 sequences to IMGT reference sequences was used to assign V, D and J gene segments. For a sequence to be retained, at least a six-nucleotide match to both a V gene segment and a J gene segment was required. Rearrangements were called productive when the CDR3 lacked stop codons and stayed in frame with V and J; all others were non-productive. Following IMGT convention, CDR3 was defined as the stretch from the second conserved V-encoded cysteine to the conserved J-encoded phenylalanine. In an earlier analysis of around 640 of the donors, sequences lacking an unambiguous match to a single V gene segment were excluded. In an earlier analysis of almost 600 of the donors, a V segment was called functional when productive rearrangements were above 56.7%, and segregating when the standard deviation between donors exceeded 5%. A statistical classification framework was developed to diagnose cytomegalovirus status using the catalog of TCR beta chain sequences. In a later analysis, V and J genes were assigned by comparing TCR nucleotide sequences against IMGT/GENE-DB human TR gene sequences. The TCRdist pipeline was used in a later analysis to assign CDR3 sequences and most-parsimonious VDJ recombination scenarios. In a later analysis, each TCR beta chain was defined by its CDR3 amino acid sequence together with its V-gene family, and reads without a unique V-gene family were excluded. To address suspected cross-contamination and a sequencing artifact, a later analysis removed under 600 highly shared, low-generation-probability nucleotide sequences. In a later analysis, a clonal expansion index for each public chain was calculated from normalized within-repertoire ranks of inferred template counts. A later analysis computed generation probabilities with a VDJ recombination model fitted to out-of-frame rearrangements, and checked the results against IGoR. In a later analysis, hypergeometric tests were used to score TCR-TCR, TCR-HLA and TCR-CMV co-occurrence, with a repertoire-size bias correction applied to TCR pairs. In a later analysis, false discovery rates were estimated by permuting HLA or CMV assignments 20 times. In a later analysis, co-occurring TCRs were grouped using DBSCAN, and TCRdist sequence similarity was added for clustering within HLA-allele-positive subsets. Repertoires with fewer than 30,000 or more than 120,000 public chains, plus five repertoires with anomalous nucleotide sharing, were excluded from co-occurrence clustering. This is the immuneACCESS table as TCRdb keeps it, with only in-frame sequences that have V and J called. A part of the clones is gone; compared with another copy, unresolved V genes explain less than half, and the rest is unexplained. The V and J calls and clone size come from that table; D and trimming were worked out from the DNA. The sample table lists around 150,000 clones, roughly four fifths of them with a count of one. The ten top clones hold about 4% of the sample.

The cohort consisted of 670 or so healthy bone marrow donors. Cohort members were all nominally healthy when sampled, although unrecorded immune exposures were likely present. The donor was CMV seropositive and belonged to the group of more than 250 seropositive cohort members. A peripheral blood sample was collected from each donor, and TCR beta sequencing was performed on peripheral blood mononuclear cells. The Qiagen DNeasy Blood Extraction Kit was used to extract genomic DNA from the blood cell samples. The germline V gene provides CDR1 MNHNS and CDR2 SASEGT. The CDR3 numbers 16 residues from cysteine through phenylalanine. Only the CDR3 DNA is retained, 48 bases long and in frame from the first base. Here V drops 0 bases and J drops 5 bases, and the junction holds 6 bases not matched to any gene.

The chain joins TRBV6-1 to TRBJ2-7, and TRBD1 aligns with 11 junction nucleotides. The source is a man between 45 and 60 years old in good health and CMV-seropositive. Sequencing was done on a sample of PBMCs. The sequenced DNA is TGTGCCAGCAGTGAAGCGCTAGGGACAGGGGGAGACGAGCAGTACTTC. Its protein product is CASSEALGTGGDEQYF.